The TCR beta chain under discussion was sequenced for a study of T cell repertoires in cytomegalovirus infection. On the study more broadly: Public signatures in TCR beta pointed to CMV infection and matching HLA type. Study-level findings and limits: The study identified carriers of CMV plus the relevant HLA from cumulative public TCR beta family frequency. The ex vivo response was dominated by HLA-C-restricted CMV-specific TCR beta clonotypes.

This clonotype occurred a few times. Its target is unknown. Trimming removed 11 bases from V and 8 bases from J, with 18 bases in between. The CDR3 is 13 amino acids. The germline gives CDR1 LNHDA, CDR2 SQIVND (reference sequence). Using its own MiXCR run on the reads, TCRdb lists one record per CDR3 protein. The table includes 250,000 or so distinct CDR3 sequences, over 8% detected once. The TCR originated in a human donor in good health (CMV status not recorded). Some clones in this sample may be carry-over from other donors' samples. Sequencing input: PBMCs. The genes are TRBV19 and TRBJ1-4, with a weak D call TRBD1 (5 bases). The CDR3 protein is CAGSPGGGEKLFF. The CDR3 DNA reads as TGTGCCGGATCCCCCGGGGGTGGGGAAAAACTGTTTTTT.